This T cell receptor beta chain was captured in a study of identical twins. Germline CDR1 is SGHKS and CDR2 is YYEKEE (reference sequence). V was pared by 4 bases and J by 4 bases, with 21 bases between. The CDR3 loop spans 16 amino acids. TCRdb analysed the 5' RACE reads with MiXCR anew, one entry per CDR3 protein. The sample includes over 550,000 distinct CDR3 sequences, just over 7% seen only once; the top ten take less than 2%. This clonotype occurred many times. The same data also contributed to another study, on yellow fever vaccine responses in identical twins.

The chain is built from TRBV5-5 and TRBJ2-7, with D possibly TRBD2 on 6 matching bases. The sequence derives from a woman between 18 and 29 years old in good health. The specimen sequenced was PBMCs. The CDR3 DNA reads TGTGCCAGCAGCATTTTTTCCTCCGGGGGATCTTACGAGCAGTACGTC. Encoded protein: CASSIFSSGGSYEQYV.